The 32 T cell receptor beta chains reported below all come from one sample, sequenced in a study of cytomegalovirus exposure and HLA in healthy donors. Primers included in the PCR were 60 Vbeta and 13 Jbeta primers. This table comes from immunoSEQ multiplex PCR, and its TCRdb copy is limited to in-frame clones, with some not included. The repertoire holds some 130,000 clones, with 75% to 80% as singletons. The material sequenced was PBMCs. These receptors were taken from a man aged 25 to 45 in good health and CMV-seronegative.

This sequence joins TRBV5-6 and TRBJ1-6, with TRBD1 matching 8 bases. The length of the CDR3 is 15 residues. The junction had 4 bases not matched to a gene; V was cut back by 0 bases and J by 8 bases. Per germline, CDR1 SGHDT and CDR2 YYEEEE. The CDR3 bases are TGTGCCAGCAGCTTGGCCGGACAGGGTCATTCACCCCTCCACTTT. This gives the protein CASSLAGQGHSPLHF.

This chain uses TRBV21-1 with TRBJ1-1. TRBV21-1 is listed as a pseudogene. The CDR3 covers 17 residues. In DNA, the CDR3 is TGTGCCAGCAGCAACCGTTCGTGGCGGACTTGGGACACTGAAGCTTTCTTT. It translates to CASSNRSWRTWDTEAFF.

This chain uses TRBV18 with TRBJ1-2; 10 nucleotides line up with TRBD1. The CDR3 length is 15 residues. V lost 2 bases, J lost 8 bases, and 8 bases stayed unmatched. Germline CDR1 KGHSH, CDR2 LQKENI. CDR3 loop: CASSPVWTGGGGYTF. The CDR3 nucleotides read TGTGCCAGCTCACCAGTCTGGACAGGGGGTGGCGGCTACACCTTC.

The chain couples TRBV7-6 to TRBJ2-2, with TRBD2 matching 10 bases. Germline V lookup: CDR1 SGHVS, CDR2 FNYEAQ. Trimming cost V 6 bases and J 4 bases; bases outside gene matches: 11. The CDR3 extends over 17 amino acids. The CDR3 sequence is CASSPSGRALSTGELFF. CDR3 coding DNA: TGTGCCAGCAGTCCAAGCGGGAGGGCCCTTTCCACCGGGGAGCTGTTTTTT.

The table lists this clone with a few counts. V usage is TRBV5-4 and J usage is TRBJ2-1; 13 bases agree with TRBD2. The CDR3 runs to 16 residues. Looked up from germline, CDR1 is SGHNT and CDR2 is YYREEE (reference sequence). Germline trimming cut 6 bases from V and 6 bases from J; bases unmatched to any gene: 9. The CDR3 here is CASTKQLAGGLNEQFF. CDR3 nucleotide sequence: TGTGCCAGCACCAAACAACTAGCGGGAGGGCTCAATGAGCAGTTCTTC.

This rearrangement joins TRBV2 to TRBJ2-5, with a possible D match to TRBD2 (5 bases). The CDR3 is 14 residues long. Germline loops: CDR1 SNHLY, CDR2 FYNNEI. V dropped 5 bases and J dropped 1 base, with 11 bases sitting between them. CDR3 sequence reads: CASSLDSPQETQYF. The CDR3 DNA reads as TGTGCCAGCAGTCTGGACTCACCCCAAGAGACCCAGTACTTC. Looking up the rest from reference TRBV2 and TRBJ2-5 gives the full variable domain: EPEVTQTPSHQVTQMGQEVILRCVPISNHLYFYWYRQILGQKVEFLVSFYNNEISEKSEIFDDQFSVERPDGSNFTLKIRSTKLEDSAMYFCASSLDSPQETQYFGPGTRLLVL.

The chain carries TRBV7-8 and TRBJ2-1; D perhaps matches TRBD2 (6 bases). The V and J ends lost 5 bases and 0 bases respectively, with 17 bases between them. This CDR3 is 17 amino acids long. Germline CDR1 SGHVS, CDR2 FQNEAQ. CDR3 sequence reads: CASSLRFAGSSYNEQFF. CDR3 coding DNA: TGTGCCAGCAGCCTTCGTTTTGCGGGAAGCTCCTACAATGAGCAGTTCTTC.

The rearrangement uses TRBV10-2 and TRBJ2-3; D unclear. Trimming took off 8 bases at V and 4 bases at J, with 13 bases between the two ends. Per germline, CDR1 WSHSY and CDR2 SAAADI. The CDR3 is 13 residues long. CDR3 sequence: CASSARGADTQYF. The DNA for the CDR3 is TGCGCCAGCTCCGCCCGAGGCGCAGATACGCAGTATTTT.

This chain joins TRBV4-2 and TRBJ2-3, with TRBD2 identical over 12 bases. From germline, CDR1 is LGHNA and CDR2 YNFKEQ. The CDR3 loop spans 18 amino acids. V lost 0 bases and J lost 3; bases outside the gene matches: 7. The CDR3 bases are TGTGCCAGCAGCCAAGAAGAACTAGCGGGAGGAGGGACAGATACGCAGTATTTT. It is translated as CASSQEELAGGGTDTQYF.

The J gene is TRBJ1-5, the V gene TRBV18, with D possibly being TRBD1 (6 bases). The CDR3 has 14 residues. Germline-derived CDR1 and CDR2 are KGHSH and LQKENI. V lost 6 bases and J lost 5, with 14 bases in between. The DNA of the CDR3 is TGTGCCAGCTCTCTACAGGGTGGTTATCAGCCCCAGCATTTT. Protein: CASSLQGGYQPQHF.

This clone was observed a handful of times. The DNA of the CDR3 is TGTGCCAGCAGCTCACTAGCGGAAAGCTCCTACGAGCAGTACTTC. Protein sequence: CASSSLAESSYEQYF. The chain links TRBV7-9 to TRBJ2-7, with 8 bases that match TRBD2. V shed 4 bases, J shed 0 bases, and the junction held 5 bases outside the gene matches. This CDR3 region has 15 residues. In germline, CDR1 is SEHNR, CDR2 FQNEAQ (reference sequence). Full variable domain (missing parts from reference TRBV7-9 and TRBJ2-7): DTGVSQNPRHKITKRGQNVTFRCDPISEHNRLYWYRQTLGQGPEFLTYFQNEAQLEKSRLLSDRFSAERPKGSFSTLEIQRTEQGDSAMYLCASSSLAESSYEQYFGPGTRLTVT.

The J gene is TRBJ1-5, the V gene TRBV4-1; no definite D call. Germline V gives CDR1 MGHRA, CDR2 YSYEKL. V lost 2 bases and J 4 bases, leaving 12 bases between the germline ends. The length of the CDR3 is 15 residues. The DNA for the CDR3 is TGCGCCAGCAGCCAACAGCCGGGAACTAATCAGCCCCAGCATTTT. Its translation is CASSQQPGTNQPQHF.

The chain recombines TRBV27 with TRBJ2-2; TRBD2 aligns across 7 bases. Germline V gene sequence: CDR1 MNHEY, CDR2 SMNVEV (reference sequence). V was pared by 3 bases and J by 4 bases, with 8 bases of the junction left unmatched. The CDR3 is 16 residues long. CDR3 sequence: CASSFGLGGVTGELFF. DNA for the CDR3: TGTGCCAGCAGTTTCGGCCTGGGAGGGGTCACCGGGGAGCTGTTTTTT.

The chain carries TRBV9 and TRBJ2-3; a weak D match, TRBD1 (6 bases). Per germline, CDR1 SGDLS and CDR2 YYNGEE. This CDR3 spans 15 amino acids. The V and J ends lost 1 base and 0 bases respectively, with 9 bases between them. In nucleotides, the CDR3 is TGTGCCAGCAGCGTAACGGGACAAAGCACAGATACGCAGTATTTT. Translating it yields CASSVTGQSTDTQYF.

CDR3 residues: CASDRNLRSNQPQHF. The CDR3 bases are TGTGCCAGTGATCGCAACTTACGTAGCAATCAGCCCCAGCATTTT. The rearrangement joins TRBV19 to TRBJ1-5; no reliable D call. The CDR3 consists of 15 residues. Between the trimmed V and J ends, which lost 8 bases and 0 bases, there was a span of 14 bases. Germline-derived CDR1 and CDR2 are LNHDA and SQIVND (reference sequence).

The V call is TRBV11-2, the J call TRBJ2-7, with 7 bases fitting TRBD2. The V gene end was trimmed by 7 bases and the J gene end by 1 base; junction bases not matched to a gene: 10. The germline gives CDR1 SGHAT, CDR2 FQNNGV. The CDR3 extends over 15 amino acids. CDR3 bases: TGTGCCAGCACCTACGGGGCTAGCGGTTCCTACGAGCAGTACTTC. Its translation is CASTYGASGSYEQYF.

This chain connects TRBV19 to TRBJ1-5; 8 nucleotides agree with TRBD1. The CDR3 loop spans 16 amino acids. The ends lost 8 bases at V and 0 bases at J; junction bases unmatched: 9. Germline V CDR1 and CDR2: LNHDA, SQIVND (reference sequence). The CDR3 coding sequence is TGTGCCAGTGGCGGACAGGGCTATTATAGCAATCAGCCCCAGCATTTT. Translated, it gives CASGGQGYYSNQPQHF. The variable domain in full, with the rest retrieved from reference TRBV19 and TRBJ1-5, is DGGITQSPKYLFRKEGQNVTLSCEQNLNHDAMYWYRQDPGQGLRLIYYSQIVNDFQKGDIAEGYSVSREKKESFPLTVTSAQKNPTAFYLCASGGQGYYSNQPQHFGDGTRLSIL.

V usage is TRBV11-2 and J usage is TRBJ2-2; 14 nucleotides line up with TRBD2. V was pared by 5 bases and J by 7 bases, with 6 bases of the junction left unmatched. Germline CDR1 reads SGHAT; CDR2 reads FQNNGV. CDR3 size: 16 residues. The CDR3: CASSRPGLAGVGELFF. The CDR3, as DNA: TGTGCCAGCAGCCGCCCGGGACTAGCGGGAGTCGGGGAGCTGTTTTTT.

This clone was found a few times. The V gene is TRBV6-5, the J gene TRBJ2-7, with TRBD1 as a possible D gene (6 bases). Germline lookup yields CDR1 MNHEY and CDR2 SVGAGI. V was cut by 2 bases and J by 1 base, with 12 bases left in between. The CDR3 runs 15 residues. CDR3 loop: CASSYRDIPSYEQYF. CDR3 in DNA: TGTGCCAGCAGTTACCGGGACATCCCTTCCTACGAGCAGTACTTC.

This chain uses TRBV2 with TRBJ2-3, with TRBD2 identical over 13 bases. From germline, CDR1 is SNHLY and CDR2 FYNNEI. J was trimmed by 1 base and V by 2 bases; bases with no gene match: 12. The CDR3 extends over 20 amino acids. In DNA, the CDR3 is TGTGCCAGCAGTGAATGGGGTGGGACTAGCGGGAATGTGGGCACAGATACGCAGTATTTT. This encodes CASSEWGGTSGNVGTDTQYF. Drawing the rest from reference TRBV2 and TRBJ2-3, the complete variable domain is EPEVTQTPSHQVTQMGQEVILRCVPISNHLYFYWYRQILGQKVEFLVSFYNNEISEKSEIFDDQFSVERPDGSNFTLKIRSTKLEDSAMYFCASSEWGGTSGNVGTDTQYFGPGTRLTVL.

V and J are TRBV7-8 and TRBJ2-7; perhaps TRBD2 as D (5 bases). CDR1 is SGHVS and CDR2 is FQNEAQ in the germline V gene. CDR3 length: 16 residues. Trimming took 5 bases from V and 2 from J, leaving 19 bases between them. The CDR3 sequence is CASSLVGGSVPYEQYF. The DNA of the CDR3 is TGTGCCAGCAGCCTAGTCGGTGGGAGTGTCCCCTACGAGCAGTACTTC.

J is TRBJ2-1 and V is TRBV5-1; 15 bases fit TRBD2. J lost 10 bases, V lost 4 bases, and 6 bases had no gene match. Germline V lookup: CDR1 SGHRS, CDR2 YFSETQ. CDR3 length: 15 amino acids. The CDR3 bases are TGCGCCAGCAGCCCGGATGGACTAGCGGGAGGGGAGCAGTTCTTC. Translated, it gives CASSPDGLAGGEQFF.

V and J are TRBV19 and TRBJ2-1; a possible D gene is TRBD1 (5 bases). The V end lost 6 bases, the J end lost 3 bases, and 6 bases lay between the germline ends. CDR1 and CDR2 from the germline V gene are LNHDA and SQIVND (reference sequence). CDR3 length: 12 amino acids. This CDR3 is CASRQDYNEQFF. In DNA form, the CDR3 reads TGTGCCAGTAGACAGGACTACAATGAGCAGTTCTTC.

The genes are TRBV29-1 and TRBJ2-5; a weak D match, TRBD2 (5 bases). The CDR3 runs 12 residues. CDR1 and CDR2 (germline): SQVTM, ANQGSEA. Deletions cut 7 bases from V and 2 bases from J, with 11 bases between. The chain's CDR3 is CSAKRVQETQYF. In nucleotides, the CDR3 is TGCAGCGCTAAGAGGGTACAAGAGACCCAGTACTTC.

The chain links TRBV30 to TRBJ2-2; possibly TRBD2 for D (6 bases). The CDR3 is made up of 14 amino acids. Trimming stripped 4 bases from V and 4 bases from J, with 13 bases between. CDR1 and CDR2 from the germline V gene are GTSNPN and SVGIG (reference sequence). The CDR3 sequence: CAWNAGMSTGELFF. CDR3 nucleotides: TGTGCCTGGAACGCGGGAATGTCCACCGGGGAGCTGTTTTTT.

In its sample, this clone was seen once. The CDR3 protein is CATSRGLGTFF. Here the CDR3 DNA reads TGTGCCACCAGCAGAGGGCTGGGGACTTTCTTC. The V and J genes are TRBV15 and TRBJ2-1; TRBD2 is a possible D gene (6 bases). Germline loops: CDR1 LNHNV, CDR2 YYDKDF (reference sequence). V was clipped by 1 base and J by 16 bases, with 11 bases between them. This CDR3 contains 11 residues.

CDR3 sequence: CASRSGGSEQYF. CDR3 DNA: TGTGCCAGCAGGTCAGGGGGCTCCGAGCAGTACTTC. This chain uses TRBV27 with TRBJ2-7; 8 bases are shared with TRBD1. With V trimmed by 6 bases and J by 6 bases, 4 bases remained unmatched. The CDR3 spans 12 residues. Germline assignment: CDR1 MNHEY and CDR2 SMNVEV (reference sequence).

The chain carries TRBV5-1 and TRBJ2-6, with 7 bases fitting TRBD1. This CDR3 spans 17 amino acids. V was clipped by 1 base and J by 1 base; unmatched bases: 5. CDR1 and CDR2 (germline): SGHRS, YFSETQ. The DNA for the CDR3 is TGCGCCAGCAGCTTGAAACCGACAGGGTCTGGGGCCAACGTCCTGACTTTC. This translates into CASSLKPTGSGANVLTF.

The chain joins TRBV4-2 to TRBJ2-1, with 9 nucleotides matching TRBD2. Per the germline V gene, CDR1 is LGHNA and CDR2 is YNFKEQ. The junction had 7 bases not matched to a gene; V was cut back by 1 base and J by 9 bases. This CDR3 spans 15 amino acids. The CDR3 here is CASSQASGRRIEQFF. DNA of the CDR3: TGTGCCAGCAGCCAAGCAAGCGGGAGGCGCATTGAGCAGTTCTTC.

This chain links TRBV5-1 with TRBJ2-1; 7 nucleotides align to TRBD1. V shed 5 bases and J 0 bases; nucleotides not matched to a gene: 11. CDR1 and CDR2 from the germline V gene are SGHRS and YFSETQ. This CDR3 region has 17 residues. CDR3 coding DNA: TGCGCCAGCAGACCAGACCCCGGGACAGACTCCTACAATGAGCAGTTCTTC. It encodes CASRPDPGTDSYNEQFF.

The CDR3 here is CASSVGGRTPEQYF. For the CDR3, the DNA is TGTGCCAGCAGCGTAGGAGGTCGAACTCCCGAGCAGTACTTC. The V gene is TRBV9, the J gene TRBJ2-7; D is unclear. V was trimmed by 0 bases and J by 6 bases, leaving 13 bases between them. The germline gives CDR1 SGDLS, CDR2 YYNGEE. The CDR3 length is 14 residues.

V and J are TRBV10-1 and TRBJ2-2; a weak D match, TRBD2 (6 bases). The CDR3 contains 16 residues. Germline loops: CDR1 WNHNN, CDR2 SYGVQD (reference sequence). The V and J ends lost 0 bases and 5 bases respectively, with 13 bases between them. CDR3 nucleotide sequence: TGCGCCAGCAGTGAGTCCCCCGGGGGTCAGACCGGGGAGCTGTTTTTT. Encoded protein: CASSESPGGQTGELFF.